The 30 T cell receptor beta chains below all came from one sample that was sequenced in a study of blood T cells in healthy people across ages. Using a J-beta primer mix together with a sample-barcoded 5' primer, a second PCR was run for roughly 6 to 11 cycles. MiXCR, applied by TCRdb to the 5' RACE reads, yields one record per CDR3 protein. The sample yields some 1.5 million distinct CDR3 sequences, roughly 27% seen once. Sequencing input: blood. The receptors were gathered from a woman aged 25 to 39 in good health.

The chain joins TRBV30 to TRBJ1-2, with a weak D call TRBD1 (6 bases). The CDR3 loop spans 12 amino acids. CDR1 GTSNPN and CDR2 SVGIG come from the germline V gene (reference sequence). Trimming removed 5 bases at V and 7 bases at J, with 14 bases between. The CDR3 region is CAWHRDMSGYTF. The CDR3 nucleotides read TGTGCCTGGCACAGGGATATGAGTGGCTACACCTTC.

This clonotype was seen just once. The chain has TRBV25-1 and TRBJ1-1, with TRBD1 matching 8 bases. J was trimmed by 9 bases and V by 6 bases; bases with no gene match: 9. The CDR3 is 13 residues long. The V gene's germline CDR1 is MGHDK and CDR2 SYGVNS. The CDR3 nucleotides are TGTGCCAGCAGCCTCTACGGACAGGGACAAGCTTTCTTT. It specifies CASSLYGQGQAFF.

The chain carries TRBV5-5 and TRBJ2-5; TRBD1 matches at 8 bases. In germline, CDR1 is SGHKS, CDR2 YYEKEE (reference sequence). V lost 4 bases and J lost 2; bases outside the gene matches: 7. CDR3 size: 15 residues. In DNA, the CDR3 is TGTGCCAGCAGCGATCTGGGACAGGCTCAAGAGACCCAGTACTTC. Its protein is CASSDLGQAQETQYF.

This clonotype showed up many times. The rearrangement uses TRBV5-1 and TRBJ2-3; D unresolved. Trimming pared 3 bases from V and 0 bases from J, leaving 8 bases between. Germline loops: CDR1 SGHRS, CDR2 YFSETQ. There are 14 residues in the CDR3. The CDR3 coding sequence is TGCGCCAGCAGCTCGAGCGACAGCACAGATACGCAGTATTTT. Protein sequence: CASSSSDSTDTQYF.

This clonotype was detected only a few times. This sequence joins TRBV5-5 and TRBJ1-5; TRBD1 is a possible D gene (6 bases). The germline V and J ends were trimmed by 4 bases and 5 bases, with 13 bases remaining between them. Germline CDR1 is SGHKS and CDR2 is YYEKEE (reference sequence). The CDR3 sequence is 14 residues long. This chain's CDR3 is CASSRDGQYQPQHF. In DNA form, the CDR3 reads TGTGCCAGCAGCCGAGACGGACAGTATCAGCCCCAGCATTTT.

The rearrangement joins TRBV20-1 to TRBJ2-3; D is undetermined. Trimming removed 1 base at V and 5 bases at J, with 13 bases between. The V gene's germline CDR1 is DFQATT and CDR2 SNEGSKA (reference sequence). This CDR3 is 14 amino acids long. This chain's CDR3 is CSARGRDPQDTQYF. The CDR3 region has the DNA TGCAGTGCTAGAGGTCGAGACCCCCAAGATACGCAGTATTTT.

This clonotype was counted only a few times. The chain uses TRBV15 and TRBJ2-7; D is unclear. Germline lookup yields CDR1 LNHNV and CDR2 YYDKDF (reference sequence). This CDR3 region has 14 residues. Trimming left V 1 base short and J 4 bases short, with 11 bases between. The CDR3 reads CATSRAGRKYEQYF. In nucleotides, the CDR3 is TGTGCCACCAGCAGAGCCGGACGGAAATACGAGCAGTACTTC.

This clonotype showed up many times. The gene calls are TRBV28 and TRBJ2-5; the match to TRBD2 covers 11 bases. CDR1 MDHEN and CDR2 SYDVKM come from the germline V gene. CDR3 size: 15 residues. The V and J ends lost 7 bases and 2 bases, in that order; junction bases with no gene match: 6. The CDR3 loop reads CASTLTSGTQETQYF. DNA for the CDR3: TGTGCCAGCACGCTGACTAGCGGGACTCAAGAGACCCAGTACTTC.

Ten or more counts support this clonotype. The V and J genes are TRBV10-3 and TRBJ2-3, with TRBD2 matching over 11 bases. CDR1 and CDR2 (germline): ENHRY, SYGVKD. This CDR3 region has 15 residues. V trimming: 3 bases; J trimming: 5 bases; junction bases outside the gene matches: 4. CDR3 sequence (DNA): TGTGCCATCAGTGAAATAGCGGGGGGGCAAGATACGCAGTATTTT. As protein: CAISEIAGGQDTQYF.

Concerning this clonotype: The CDR3 carries no conserved terminal phenylalanine or tryptophan, so it likely arises from a read error. This rearrangement joins TRBV12-3 or TRBV12-4 to TRBJ2-4; D gene ambiguous. Matching the DNA end better, TRBJ2-7 makes the J call doubtful. The CDR3 has 14 amino acids. CDR3: CASSLAPVGNEQYC. CDR3 DNA: TGTGCCAGCAGTTTAGCGCCCGTAGGTAACGAGCAGTACTGC.

The chain is built from TRBV7-2 and TRBJ2-7; D not certain. V was shortened by 4 bases and J by 0 bases, with 13 bases between the two germline ends. The germline CDR1 and CDR2 sequences are SGHTA and FQGNSA. There are 15 residues in the CDR3. The CDR3 sequence is CASSSPAASSYEQYF. CDR3 nucleotides: TGTGCCAGCAGCTCCCCGGCCGCCTCCTCCTACGAGCAGTACTTC.

This clonotype occurred a few times. The rearrangement links TRBV7-9 to TRBJ2-4, with D possibly being TRBD2 (6 bases). TRBJ2-7 matches the DNA end more closely, so the J call is doubtful. CDR3 size: 15 residues. CDR1 and CDR2 from the germline V gene are SEHNR and FQNEAQ (reference sequence). CDR3 sequence reads: CASSLARGSSSEQYF. The CDR3 DNA reads as TGTGCCAGCAGCTTAGCGCGGGGCTCCTCGTCCGAGCAGTACTTC.

This chain connects TRBV27 to TRBJ2-5, with D tentatively TRBD2 (6 bases). Germline V gives CDR1 MNHEY, CDR2 SMNVEV (reference sequence). Trimming took 5 bases from V and 0 from J, leaving 10 bases between them. The CDR3 spans 14 residues. This chain's CDR3 is CASSRRTNQETQYF. The CDR3 DNA reads TGTGCCAGCAGTAGGCGGACTAACCAAGAGACCCAGTACTTC.

The chain uses TRBV20-1 and TRBJ2-2, with 10 positions matching TRBD1. The trim removed 5 bases at V and 7 bases at J, leaving 13 bases unmatched. The CDR3 length is 16 residues. Germline-derived CDR1 and CDR2 are DFQATT and SNEGSKA (reference sequence). CDR3 in DNA: TGCAGTGCTGGAGGTCGAGGACAGGGGGGTGTCGGGGAGCTGTTTTTT. Translating it yields CSAGGRGQGGVGELFF.

The chain couples TRBV3-1 to TRBJ2-1; 10 positions match TRBD1. Germline CDR1 reads LGHDT; CDR2 reads YNNKEL (reference sequence). V gave up 4 bases and J gave up 7 bases; unmatched junction bases: 16. This CDR3 spans 18 amino acids. The CDR3 protein is CASSLAGTGVFAPNEQFF. In nucleotides, the CDR3 is TGTGCCAGCAGCCTGGCCGGGACAGGGGTCTTTGCGCCTAATGAGCAGTTCTTC.

The rearrangement joins TRBV5-1 to TRBJ2-5, with D possibly being TRBD1 (6 bases). Germline values: CDR1 SGHRS, CDR2 YFSETQ. The CDR3 loop spans 14 amino acids. V was clipped by 2 bases and J by 7 bases, with 15 bases between them. The CDR3 is CASSLTGIQGTQYF. The CDR3 DNA follows: TGCGCCAGCAGCTTAACAGGGATTCAGGGGACCCAGTACTTC.

This clonotype appeared once. V and J are TRBV18 and TRBJ1-1; the match to TRBD1 covers 9 bases. The germline gives CDR1 KGHSH, CDR2 LQKENI. The V gene end was trimmed by 6 bases and the J gene end by 6 bases; junction bases not matched to a gene: 8. The CDR3 is made up of 14 amino acids. DNA for the CDR3: TGTGCCAGCTCCTCGGACAGGGGAATCTCTGAAGCTTTCTTT. Amino acids: CASSSDRGISEAFF.

The chain employs TRBV20-1 and TRBJ2-1; D may match TRBD1 or TRBD2 (5 bases each). The CDR3 contains 15 residues. Germline V gene data show CDR1 as DFQATT and CDR2 as SNEGSKA (reference sequence). The V end was cut by 1 base, the J end by 2 bases, with 12 bases between. In DNA, the CDR3 is TGCAGTGCTAGAGGACTGGGGGTAACCTACAATGAGCAGTTCTTC. Its protein product is CSARGLGVTYNEQFF.

This chain uses TRBV12-3 or TRBV12-4 with TRBJ2-6; D is undetermined. This CDR3 region has 16 residues. Trimming took 5 bases from V and 0 from J, leaving 11 bases between them. This chain's CDR3 is CASSPSHSSGANVLTF. The CDR3 coding sequence is TGTGCCAGCAGTCCCTCTCACAGCTCTGGGGCCAACGTCCTGACTTTC.

This clonotype showed up just a few times. The gene calls are TRBV4-3 and TRBJ2-1; no definite D call. The V end lost 1 base, the J end lost 1 base, and 8 bases lay between the germline ends. Germline CDR1 is LGHNA and CDR2 is YSLEER. CDR3 length: 15 residues. The CDR3 nucleotides read TGCGCCAGCAGCCAAGCGACGGCTTCCTACAATGAGCAGTTCTTC. Its translation is CASSQATASYNEQFF.

This clonotype showed up just once. The DNA of the CDR3 is TGTGTCAGACCGCGGGACAGGGGGAGTACCAAAAACATTCAGTACTTC. Residues: CVRPRDRGSTKNIQYF. V gene TRBV12-3 or TRBV12-4 combines with J gene TRBJ2-4, with TRBD1 matching over 11 bases. The CDR3 runs 16 residues.

This rearrangement joins TRBV29-1 to TRBJ2-3, with TRBD2 identical over 7 bases. Germline trimming cut 6 bases from V and 0 bases from J; bases unmatched to any gene: 12. Germline CDR1 and CDR2: SQVTM and ANQGSEA. The CDR3 runs to 16 residues. The CDR3 here is CSVSGGALTSTDTQYF. The CDR3 DNA reads TGCAGCGTCTCGGGAGGTGCCTTAACTAGCACAGATACGCAGTATTTT.

This clonotype has just a few counts. The chain joins TRBV7-4 to TRBJ1-1; 9 positions match TRBD1. The CDR3 runs to 16 residues. J was trimmed by 2 bases and V by 3 bases; bases with no gene match: 7. Germline values: CDR1 SGHVT, CDR2 SQSDAQ. This CDR3 is CASSFQRDRVNTEAFF. CDR3 DNA: TGTGCCAGCAGCTTTCAACGGGACAGGGTTAACACTGAAGCTTTCTTT.

The chain carries TRBV3-1 and TRBJ2-3; D is possibly TRBD2 (5 bases). This CDR3 is built from 12 residues. Germline V gene sequence: CDR1 LGHDT, CDR2 YNNKEL (reference sequence). V was trimmed by 4 bases and J by 5 bases, leaving 7 bases between them. CDR3 nucleotide sequence: TGTGCCAGCAGCCTAGCGAAAGATACGCAGTATTTT. Its translation is CASSLAKDTQYF.

The V gene is TRBV6-1, the J gene TRBJ2-7; 10 nucleotides agree with TRBD2. CDR3 size: 15 residues. The germline CDR1 and CDR2 sequences are MNHNS and SASEGT. Trimming at V came to 5 bases and at J to 4 bases, leaving 8 bases not matched to a gene. CDR3 loop: CASSSPSGSGYEQYF. The DNA for the CDR3 is TGTGCCAGCAGTTCTCCTAGCGGGAGCGGGTACGAGCAGTACTTC.

V usage is TRBV20-1 and J usage is TRBJ1-1; a weak D match, TRBD1 (6 bases). From germline, CDR1 is DFQATT and CDR2 SNEGSKA (reference sequence). The V end lost 6 bases, the J end lost 3 bases, and 17 bases lay between the germline ends. This CDR3 spans 14 amino acids. The CDR3 here is CSAIISTGHTEAFF. The CDR3 DNA reads TGCAGTGCCATCATTTCCACAGGGCACACTGAAGCTTTCTTT.

This clonotype has just a few counts. The V call is TRBV4-1, the J call TRBJ2-1; 8 positions agree with TRBD2. The CDR3 has 17 amino acids. Per the germline V gene, CDR1 is MGHRA and CDR2 is YSYEKL. With 0 bases clipped from V and 6 bases from J, the junction kept 10 bases outside the gene matches. The CDR3 loop is CASSQDREREPRNEQFF. CDR3 DNA sequence: TGCGCCAGCAGCCAAGATCGTGAGCGGGAGCCACGCAATGAGCAGTTCTTC.

This clonotype was seen more than once but under ten times. The genes are TRBV5-5 and TRBJ2-1; D is unresolved. With 1 base removed from V and 8 bases from J, the gap between germline ends came to 4 bases. Germline V gene data show CDR1 as SGHKS and CDR2 as YYEKEE (reference sequence). This CDR3 has 11 amino acids. DNA for the CDR3: TGTGCCAGCAGCTTGATGGATGAGCAGTTCTTC. Translating gives CASSLMDEQFF.

On this clonotype itself: One end of the junction is discordant with germline, which a read error may explain. V is TRBV9 and J is TRBJ1-2; D ambiguous. CDR3 length: 15 residues. Germline loops: CDR1 SGDLS, CDR2 YYNGEE. CDR3 region: CASGVEADRNYGHTF. The CDR3 DNA sequence: TGTGCCAGCGGCGTAGAGGCAGACCGTAACTATGGCCACACCTTC.

The chain combines TRBV20-1 with TRBJ1-2; TRBD1 is a possible D gene (5 bases). V was trimmed by 1 base and J by 0 bases, leaving 12 bases between them. CDR3 length: 15 amino acids. Germline V gives CDR1 DFQATT, CDR2 SNEGSKA (reference sequence). This CDR3 reads CSARALDSTNYGYTF. As DNA, the CDR3 is TGCAGTGCTAGAGCACTAGACAGTACTAACTATGGCTACACCTTC.